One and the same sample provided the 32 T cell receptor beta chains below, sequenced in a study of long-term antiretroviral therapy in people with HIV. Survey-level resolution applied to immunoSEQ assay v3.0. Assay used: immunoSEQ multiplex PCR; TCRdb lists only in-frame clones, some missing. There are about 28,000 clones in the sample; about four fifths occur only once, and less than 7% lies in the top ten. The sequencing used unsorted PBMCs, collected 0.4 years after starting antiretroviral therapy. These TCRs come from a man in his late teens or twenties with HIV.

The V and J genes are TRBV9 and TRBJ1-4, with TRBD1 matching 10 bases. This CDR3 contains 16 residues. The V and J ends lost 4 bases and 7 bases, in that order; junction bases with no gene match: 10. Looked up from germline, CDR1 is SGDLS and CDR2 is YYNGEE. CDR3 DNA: TGTGCCAGCAGCCTCCGAGGGACAGGGGCCGGTGAAAAACTGTTTTTT. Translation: CASSLRGTGAGEKLFF.

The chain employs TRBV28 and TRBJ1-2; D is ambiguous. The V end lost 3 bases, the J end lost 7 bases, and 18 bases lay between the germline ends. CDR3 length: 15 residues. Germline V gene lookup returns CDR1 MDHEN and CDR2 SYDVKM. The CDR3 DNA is TGTGCCAGCAGTTTGTCGGTCTACTCATCCTCTGGCTACACCTTC. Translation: CASSLSVYSSSGYTF.

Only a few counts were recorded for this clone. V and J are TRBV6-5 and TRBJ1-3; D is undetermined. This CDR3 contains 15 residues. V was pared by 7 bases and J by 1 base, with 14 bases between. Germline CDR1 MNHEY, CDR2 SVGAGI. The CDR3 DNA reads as TGTGCCAGCATTAAGGATGGAGGGTCTGGAAACACCATATATTTT. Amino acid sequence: CASIKDGGSGNTIYF.

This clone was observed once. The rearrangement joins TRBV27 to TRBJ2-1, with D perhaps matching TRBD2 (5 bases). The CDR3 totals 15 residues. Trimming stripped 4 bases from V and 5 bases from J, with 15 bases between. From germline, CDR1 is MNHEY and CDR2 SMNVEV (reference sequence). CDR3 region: CASSSGSGWNNEQFF. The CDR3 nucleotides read TGTGCCAGCAGTTCCGGGTCGGGATGGAACAATGAGCAGTTCTTC.

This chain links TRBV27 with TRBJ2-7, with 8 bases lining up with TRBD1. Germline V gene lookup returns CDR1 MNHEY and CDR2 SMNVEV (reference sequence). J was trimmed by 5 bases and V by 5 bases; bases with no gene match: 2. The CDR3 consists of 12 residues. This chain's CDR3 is CASSPGGHEQYF. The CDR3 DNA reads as TGTGCCAGCAGTCCAGGGGGCCACGAGCAGTACTTC.

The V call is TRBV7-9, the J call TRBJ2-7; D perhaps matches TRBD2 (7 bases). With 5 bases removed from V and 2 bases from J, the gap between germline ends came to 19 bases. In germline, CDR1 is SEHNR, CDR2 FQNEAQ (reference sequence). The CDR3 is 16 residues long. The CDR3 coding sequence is TGTGCCAGCAGCCCCAAGGGGGGGTCGTTGACCTACGAGCAGTACTTC. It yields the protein CASSPKGGSLTYEQYF.

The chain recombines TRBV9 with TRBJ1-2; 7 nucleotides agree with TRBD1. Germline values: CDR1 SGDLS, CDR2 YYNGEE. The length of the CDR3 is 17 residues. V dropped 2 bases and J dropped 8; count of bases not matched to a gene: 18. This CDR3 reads CASSVQGGAVSGIGYTF. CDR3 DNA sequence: TGTGCCAGCAGCGTTCAGGGGGGCGCAGTTTCTGGTATCGGCTACACCTTC.

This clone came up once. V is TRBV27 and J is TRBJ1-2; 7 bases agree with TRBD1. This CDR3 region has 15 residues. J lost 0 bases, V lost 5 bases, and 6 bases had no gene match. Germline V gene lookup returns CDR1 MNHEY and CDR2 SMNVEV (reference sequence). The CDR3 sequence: CASSAQGIANYGYTF. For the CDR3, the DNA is TGTGCCAGCAGTGCACAGGGGATCGCTAACTATGGCTACACCTTC.

The CDR3 loop reads CASSYSRTGGLREQYF. CDR3 nucleotide sequence: TGTGCCAGCAGTTACTCGAGGACAGGGGGTTTGAGGGAGCAGTACTTC. V gene TRBV6-5 combines with J gene TRBJ2-7; 10 bases agree with TRBD1. V shed 0 bases, J shed 7 bases, and the junction held 9 bases outside the gene matches. The CDR3 consists of 16 residues. Germline lookup yields CDR1 MNHEY and CDR2 SVGAGI.

The DNA of the CDR3 is TGTGCCAGCAGTCCGGTGGAGAGGGGCGAAAAACTGTTTTTT. It yields the protein CASSPVERGEKLFF. The J gene is TRBJ1-4, the V gene TRBV6-5; a weak D match, TRBD1 (5 bases). The length of the CDR3 is 14 residues. The ends were cut back, 5 bases at V and 8 bases at J, with 15 bases in the middle. Germline assignment: CDR1 MNHEY and CDR2 SVGAGI.

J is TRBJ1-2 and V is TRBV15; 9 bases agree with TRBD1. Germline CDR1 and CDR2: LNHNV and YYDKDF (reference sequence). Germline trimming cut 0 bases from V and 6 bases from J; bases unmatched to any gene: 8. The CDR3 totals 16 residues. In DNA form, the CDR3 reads TGTGCCACCAGCAGAGATAGGGACAGGGAGTACAATGGCTACACCTTC. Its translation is CATSRDRDREYNGYTF.

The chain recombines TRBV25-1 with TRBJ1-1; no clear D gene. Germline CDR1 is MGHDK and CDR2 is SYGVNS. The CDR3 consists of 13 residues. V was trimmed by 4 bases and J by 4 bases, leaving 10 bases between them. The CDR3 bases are TGTGCCAGCAGTGGATCAACTGGCACTGAAGCTTTCTTT. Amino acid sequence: CASSGSTGTEAFF.

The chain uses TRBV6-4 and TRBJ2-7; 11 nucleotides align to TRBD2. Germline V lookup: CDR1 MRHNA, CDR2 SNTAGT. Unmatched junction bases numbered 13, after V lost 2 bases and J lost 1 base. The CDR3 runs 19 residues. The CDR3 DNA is TGTGCCAGCAGTGACGGGGGGACTAGCGGTTCCCCTTCGTCCTACGAGCAGTACTTC. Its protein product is CASSDGGTSGSPSSYEQYF.

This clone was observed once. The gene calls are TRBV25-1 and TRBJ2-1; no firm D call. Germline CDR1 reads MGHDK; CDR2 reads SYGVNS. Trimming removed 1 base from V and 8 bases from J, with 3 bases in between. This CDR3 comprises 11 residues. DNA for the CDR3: TGTGCCAGCAGTGAATCTGATGAGCAGTTCTTC. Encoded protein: CASSESDEQFF.

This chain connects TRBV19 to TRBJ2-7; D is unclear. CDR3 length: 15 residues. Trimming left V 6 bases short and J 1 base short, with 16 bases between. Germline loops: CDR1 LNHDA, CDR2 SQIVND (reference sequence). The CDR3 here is CASRPGILSSYEQYF. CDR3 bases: TGTGCCAGTAGACCTGGGATTCTCTCGTCCTACGAGCAGTACTTC.

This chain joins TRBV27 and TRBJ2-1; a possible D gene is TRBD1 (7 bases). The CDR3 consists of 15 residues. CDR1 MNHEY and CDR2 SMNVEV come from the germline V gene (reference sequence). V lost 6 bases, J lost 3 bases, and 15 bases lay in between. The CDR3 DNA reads TGTGCCAGCAGACCAGGGGGGAGATACTACAATGAGCAGTTCTTC. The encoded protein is CASRPGGRYYNEQFF.

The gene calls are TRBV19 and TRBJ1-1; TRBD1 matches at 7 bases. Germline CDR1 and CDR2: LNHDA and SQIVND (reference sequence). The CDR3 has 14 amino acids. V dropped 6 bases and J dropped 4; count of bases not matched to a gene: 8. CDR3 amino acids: CASSKKTGLTEAFF. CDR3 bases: TGTGCCAGTAGCAAAAAGACAGGGCTCACTGAAGCTTTCTTT.

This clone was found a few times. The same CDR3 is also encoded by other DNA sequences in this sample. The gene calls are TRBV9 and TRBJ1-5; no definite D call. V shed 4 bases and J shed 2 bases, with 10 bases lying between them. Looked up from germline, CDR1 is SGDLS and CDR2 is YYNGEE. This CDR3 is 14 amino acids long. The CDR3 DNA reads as TGTGCCAGCAGCCCCGACCTGGGCAATCAGCCCCAGCATTTT. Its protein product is CASSPDLGNQPQHF.

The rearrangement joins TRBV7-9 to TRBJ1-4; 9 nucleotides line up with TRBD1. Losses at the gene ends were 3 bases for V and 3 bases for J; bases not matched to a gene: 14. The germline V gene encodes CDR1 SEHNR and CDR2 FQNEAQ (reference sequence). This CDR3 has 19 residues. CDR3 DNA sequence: TGTGCCAGCAGCTTGAGAGCCCGACAGGGGGATGCCGCTAATGAAAAACTGTTTTTT. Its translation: CASSLRARQGDAANEKLFF. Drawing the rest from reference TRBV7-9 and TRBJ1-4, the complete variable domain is DTGVSQNPRHKITKRGQNVTFRCDPISEHNRLYWYRQTLGQGPEFLTYFQNEAQLEKSRLLSDRFSAERPKGSFSTLEIQRTEQGDSAMYLCASSLRARQGDAANEKLFFGSGTQLSVL.

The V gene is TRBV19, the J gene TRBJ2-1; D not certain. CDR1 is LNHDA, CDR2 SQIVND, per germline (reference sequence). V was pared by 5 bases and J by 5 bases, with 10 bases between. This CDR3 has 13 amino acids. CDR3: CASSATANNEQFF. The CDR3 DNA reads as TGTGCCAGTAGTGCTACAGCGAACAATGAGCAGTTCTTC.

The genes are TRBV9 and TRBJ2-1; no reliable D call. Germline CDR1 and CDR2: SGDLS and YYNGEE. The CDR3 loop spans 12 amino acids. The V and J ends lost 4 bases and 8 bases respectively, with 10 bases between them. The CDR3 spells CASSPPSDEQFF. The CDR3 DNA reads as TGTGCCAGCAGCCCCCCCAGCGATGAGCAGTTCTTC.

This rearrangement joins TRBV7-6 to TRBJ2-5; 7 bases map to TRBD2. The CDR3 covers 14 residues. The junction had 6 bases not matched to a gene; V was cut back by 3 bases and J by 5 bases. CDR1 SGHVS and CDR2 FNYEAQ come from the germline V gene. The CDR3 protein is CASSLREGRETQYF. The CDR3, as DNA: TGTGCCAGCAGCTTGAGGGAGGGCAGGGAGACCCAGTACTTC.

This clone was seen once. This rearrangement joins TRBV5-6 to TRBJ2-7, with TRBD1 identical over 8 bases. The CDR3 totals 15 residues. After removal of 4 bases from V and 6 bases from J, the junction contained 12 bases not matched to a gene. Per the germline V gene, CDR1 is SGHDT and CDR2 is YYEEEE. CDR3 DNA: TGTGCCAGCAGCGGAACTCAGGGGGCGCCTCCCGAGCAGTACTTC. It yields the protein CASSGTQGAPPEQYF.

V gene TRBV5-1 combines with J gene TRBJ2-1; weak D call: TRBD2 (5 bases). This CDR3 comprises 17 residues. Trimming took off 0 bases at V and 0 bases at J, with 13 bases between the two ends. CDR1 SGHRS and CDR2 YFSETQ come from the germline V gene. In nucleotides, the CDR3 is TGCGCCAGCAGCTTGGCCGGGGTCTTGAGCTCCTACAATGAGCAGTTCTTC. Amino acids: CASSLAGVLSSYNEQFF.

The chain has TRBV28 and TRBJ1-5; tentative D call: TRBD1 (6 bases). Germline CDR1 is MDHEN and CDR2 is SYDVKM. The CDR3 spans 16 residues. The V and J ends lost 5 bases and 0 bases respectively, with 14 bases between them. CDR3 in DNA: TGTGCCAGCAGTAATCCGGACAGTTATAGCAATCAGCCCCAGCATTTT. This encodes CASSNPDSYSNQPQHF.

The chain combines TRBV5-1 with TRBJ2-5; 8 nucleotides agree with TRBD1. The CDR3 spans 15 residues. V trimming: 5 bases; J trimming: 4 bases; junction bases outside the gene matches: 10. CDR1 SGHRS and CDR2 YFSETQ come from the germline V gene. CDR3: CASRGRQGMGETQYF. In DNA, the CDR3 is TGCGCCAGCAGGGGCCGACAGGGGATGGGAGAGACCCAGTACTTC.

CDR3 sequence: CASRGQEKETQYF. CDR3 coding DNA: TGTGCCAGCAGGGGACAGGAGAAAGAGACCCAGTACTTC. This chain joins TRBV25-1 and TRBJ2-5, with 8 bases lining up with TRBD1. CDR3 size: 13 residues. The ends lost 6 bases at V and 3 bases at J; junction bases unmatched: 3. Germline loops: CDR1 MGHDK, CDR2 SYGVNS.

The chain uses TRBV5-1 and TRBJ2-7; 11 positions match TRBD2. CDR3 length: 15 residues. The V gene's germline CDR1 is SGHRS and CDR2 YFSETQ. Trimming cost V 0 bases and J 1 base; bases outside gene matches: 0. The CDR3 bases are TGCGCCAGCAGCTTGGGACTAGCGGGATCCTACGAGCAGTACTTC. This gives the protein CASSLGLAGSYEQYF.

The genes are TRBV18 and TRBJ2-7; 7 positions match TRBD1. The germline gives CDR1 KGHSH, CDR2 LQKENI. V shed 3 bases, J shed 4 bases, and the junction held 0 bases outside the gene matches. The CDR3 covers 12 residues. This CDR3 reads CASSPDRYEQYF. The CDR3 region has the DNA TGTGCCAGCTCACCGGACAGGTACGAGCAGTACTTC.

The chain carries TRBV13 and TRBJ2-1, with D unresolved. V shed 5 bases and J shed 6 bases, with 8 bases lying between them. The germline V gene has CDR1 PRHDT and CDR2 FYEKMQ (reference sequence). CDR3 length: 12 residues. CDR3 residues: CASSQDFNEQFF. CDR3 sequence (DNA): TGTGCCAGCAGCCAAGACTTCAATGAGCAGTTCTTC.

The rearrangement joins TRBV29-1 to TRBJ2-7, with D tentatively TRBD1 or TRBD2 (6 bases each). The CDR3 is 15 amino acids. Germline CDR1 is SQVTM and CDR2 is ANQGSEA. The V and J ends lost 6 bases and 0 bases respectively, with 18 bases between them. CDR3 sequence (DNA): TGCAGCGTGAAAGGGGGGTCGCCTCACTCCTACGAGCAGTACTTC. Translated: CSVKGGSPHSYEQYF.

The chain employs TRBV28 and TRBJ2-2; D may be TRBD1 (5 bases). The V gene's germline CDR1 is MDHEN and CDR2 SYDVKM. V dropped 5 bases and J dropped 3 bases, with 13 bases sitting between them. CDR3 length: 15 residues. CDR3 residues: CASSQGELDTGELFF. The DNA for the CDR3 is TGTGCCAGCAGTCAGGGTGAATTGGACACCGGGGAGCTGTTTTTT.